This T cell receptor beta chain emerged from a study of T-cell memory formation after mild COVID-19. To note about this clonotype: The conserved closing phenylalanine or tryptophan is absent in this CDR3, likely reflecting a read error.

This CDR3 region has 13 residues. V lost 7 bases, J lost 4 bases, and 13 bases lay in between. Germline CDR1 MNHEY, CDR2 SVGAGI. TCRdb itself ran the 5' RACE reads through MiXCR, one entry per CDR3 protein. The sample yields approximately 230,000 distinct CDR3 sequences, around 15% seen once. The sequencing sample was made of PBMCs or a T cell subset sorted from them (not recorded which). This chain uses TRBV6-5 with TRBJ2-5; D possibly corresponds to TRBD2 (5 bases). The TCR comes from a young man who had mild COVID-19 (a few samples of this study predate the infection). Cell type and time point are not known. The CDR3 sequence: CASKRASSETQYL. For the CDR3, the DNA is TGTGCCAGCAAGAGGGCTTCCTCAGAGACCCAGTACTTA.